The 7 T cell receptor beta chains below all came from one sample that was sequenced in a study of T cells in women clearing cervical HPV infection. Assay used: immunoSEQ multiplex PCR; TCRdb lists only in-frame clones, some missing. The table gives 15,000 to 20,000 clones; the top ten clones make up roughly 16% of it. Sequenced input: blood buffy coat. Receptors were obtained from a woman between 18 and 70 years old with a cervical HPV16 infection that either progressed to CIN3+ or cleared (not recorded which).

As regards this clone: The missing CDR3 end, 3 residues past where the read stops, is filled in from the germline J gene. The chain carries TRBV10-3 and TRBJ1-4, with 8 bases aligning to TRBD1. CDR3 length: 17 residues. V lost 2 bases, J lost 3 bases, and 8 bases stayed unmatched. The germline V gene encodes CDR1 ENHRY and CDR2 SYGVKD. CDR3 DNA (partial): TGTGCCATCAGTGAGACGGCAGGGGGCGCCCCTAATGAAAAA. This gives the protein CAISETAGGAPNEK. The entire CDR3 protein reads CAISETAGGAPNEKLFF.

Note on this clone: Read data end 3 residues before the CDR3 end; the end is taken from the germline J gene. V and J are TRBV5-1 and TRBJ2-1; D not resolved. The germline V gene encodes CDR1 SGHRS and CDR2 YFSETQ. The V end was cut by 2 bases, the J end by 6 bases, with 6 bases between. The CDR3 covers 12 residues. Here the CDR3 reads CASSFERNEQFF. Partial CDR3 DNA: TGCGCCAGCAGCTTTGAGCGCAATGAG.

Points on this clone: The CDR3 extends 3 residues past the end of the read, so its final part is completed from the germline J gene. The chain has TRBV19 and TRBJ2-2, with 9 bases identical to TRBD2. The CDR3 is 16 amino acids. CDR1 and CDR2 from the germline V gene are LNHDA and SQIVND (reference sequence). CDR3 bases read: TGTGCCAGTAGTCCTGCGGGGGGGTCCTATAATTCACCG. Its protein is CASSPAGGSYNSP. The whole CDR3 protein is CASSPAGGSYNSPLFF.

Remarks on this clone: The missing CDR3 end, 3 residues past where the read stops, is filled in from the germline J gene. The gene calls are TRBV20-1 and TRBJ2-5; D is perhaps TRBD2 (6 bases). V was cut by 6 bases and J by 5 bases, with 13 bases left in between. Germline CDR1 and CDR2: DFQATT and SNEGSKA (reference sequence). The length of the CDR3 is 12 residues. CDR3: CSATTRRETQYF. The part of the CDR3 DNA that was read is TGCAGTGCCACGACTAGGAGGGAGACC.

A note on this clone: The read is 3 residues too short to cover the CDR3 end, so that end is filled in from the germline J gene. The J gene is TRBJ2-3, the V gene TRBV29-1; D is unresolved. This CDR3 contains 11 residues. The germline V gene has CDR1 SQVTM and CDR2 ANQGSEA. The CDR3 DNA, read in part, is TGCAGCGTTGGGGTGGGCGAGACG. Residues: CSVGVGET. The entire CDR3 reads CSVGVGETQYF.

Points on this clone: The read stops 3 residues short of the end of the CDR3; the missing end is completed from the germline J gene. V and J are TRBV19 and TRBJ2-2, with 9 bases lining up with TRBD1. Germline lookup yields CDR1 LNHDA and CDR2 SQIVND (reference sequence). The CDR3 has 15 residues. The CDR3 bases that were read are TGTGCCAGTAGTATAGGGACAGGGGAAAATGAAAAG. This sequence encodes CASSIGTGENEK. The CDR3, in full, reads CASSIGTGENEKLFF.

Comment on this clone: Sequencing ends 3 residues short of the CDR3 end; the germline J gene provides the rest. This sequence joins TRBV7-9 and TRBJ1-5, with no clear D. Germline V gives CDR1 SEHNR, CDR2 FQNEAQ (reference sequence). CDR3 size: 12 residues. The DNA read from the CDR3 is TGTGCCAGCAGCCCCGGACTTCATCCC. Its translation is CASSPGLHP. The entire CDR3 reads CASSPGLHPQHF. Based on the CDR3 plus reference TRBV7-9 and TRBJ1-5, the full variable domain is DTGVSQNPRHKITKRGQNVTFRCDPISEHNRLYWYRQTLGQGPEFLTYFQNEAQLEKSRLLSDRFSAERPKGSFSTLEIQRTEQGDSAMYLCASSPGLHPQHFGDGTRLSIL.